The TCR beta chain described here comes from a study of T cell responses to AZD1222 COVID-19 vaccine. Study-wide findings and caveats: At baseline, seropositivity was found in only a handful of AZD1222 recipients. Spike-wide vaccine-associated CD4 TCRs dominated at 160-218 and 743-854. Of spike-specific TCRs, nearly half reportedly target regions left unmutated in variants.

This CDR3 contains 13 residues. The V end was cut by 4 bases, the J end by 6 bases, with 13 bases between. CDR1 is SGHNT, CDR2 YYREEE, per germline (reference sequence). The repertoire was sequenced with immunoSEQ multiplex PCR; TCRdb's copy has only in-frame clones and lacks some. This table has about 120,000 clones, around nine tenths appearing once. With regard to this clone: Its cognate antigen is unknown.

The material sequenced was peripheral blood, taken on day 0 of AZD1222 vaccination. This chain links TRBV5-4 with TRBJ1-2; the D gene is possibly TRBD1 (5 bases). The clonotype comes from an adult in good health. The CDR3 loop reads CASSVVRVDGYTF. CDR3 DNA sequence: TGTGCCAGCAGCGTAGTCAGGGTGGATGGCTACACCTTC.